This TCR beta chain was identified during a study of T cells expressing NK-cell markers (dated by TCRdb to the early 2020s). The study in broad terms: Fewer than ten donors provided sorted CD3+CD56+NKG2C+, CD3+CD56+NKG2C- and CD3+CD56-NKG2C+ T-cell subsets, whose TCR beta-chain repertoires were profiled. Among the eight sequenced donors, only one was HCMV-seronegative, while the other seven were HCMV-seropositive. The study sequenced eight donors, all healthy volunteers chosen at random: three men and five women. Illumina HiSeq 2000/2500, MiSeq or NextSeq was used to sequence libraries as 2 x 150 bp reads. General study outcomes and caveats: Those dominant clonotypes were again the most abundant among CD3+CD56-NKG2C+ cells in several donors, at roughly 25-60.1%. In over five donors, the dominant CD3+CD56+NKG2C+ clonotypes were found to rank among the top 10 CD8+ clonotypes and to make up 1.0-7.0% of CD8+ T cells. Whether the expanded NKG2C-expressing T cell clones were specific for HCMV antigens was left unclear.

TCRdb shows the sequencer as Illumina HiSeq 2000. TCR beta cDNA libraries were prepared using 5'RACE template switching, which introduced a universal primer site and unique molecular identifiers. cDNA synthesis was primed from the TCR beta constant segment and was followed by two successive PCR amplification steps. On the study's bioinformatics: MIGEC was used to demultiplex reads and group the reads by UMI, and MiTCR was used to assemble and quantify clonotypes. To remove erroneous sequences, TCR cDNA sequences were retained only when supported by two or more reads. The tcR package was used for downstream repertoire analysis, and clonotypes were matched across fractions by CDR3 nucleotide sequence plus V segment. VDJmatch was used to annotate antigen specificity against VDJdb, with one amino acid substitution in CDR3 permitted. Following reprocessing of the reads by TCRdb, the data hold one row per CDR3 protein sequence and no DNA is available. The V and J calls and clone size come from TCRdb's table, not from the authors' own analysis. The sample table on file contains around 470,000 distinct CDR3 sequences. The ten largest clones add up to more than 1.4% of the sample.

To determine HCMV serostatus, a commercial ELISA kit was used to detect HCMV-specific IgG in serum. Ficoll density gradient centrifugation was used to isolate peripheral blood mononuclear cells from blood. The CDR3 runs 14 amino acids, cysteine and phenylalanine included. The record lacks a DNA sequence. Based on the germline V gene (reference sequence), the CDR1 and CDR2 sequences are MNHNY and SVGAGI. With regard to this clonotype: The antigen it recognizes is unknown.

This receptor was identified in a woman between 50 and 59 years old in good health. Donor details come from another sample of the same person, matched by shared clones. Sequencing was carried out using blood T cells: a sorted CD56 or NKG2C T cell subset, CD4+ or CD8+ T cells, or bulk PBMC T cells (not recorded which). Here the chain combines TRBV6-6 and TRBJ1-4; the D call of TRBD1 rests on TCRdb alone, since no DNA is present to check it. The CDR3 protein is CASRGQGASEKLFF.